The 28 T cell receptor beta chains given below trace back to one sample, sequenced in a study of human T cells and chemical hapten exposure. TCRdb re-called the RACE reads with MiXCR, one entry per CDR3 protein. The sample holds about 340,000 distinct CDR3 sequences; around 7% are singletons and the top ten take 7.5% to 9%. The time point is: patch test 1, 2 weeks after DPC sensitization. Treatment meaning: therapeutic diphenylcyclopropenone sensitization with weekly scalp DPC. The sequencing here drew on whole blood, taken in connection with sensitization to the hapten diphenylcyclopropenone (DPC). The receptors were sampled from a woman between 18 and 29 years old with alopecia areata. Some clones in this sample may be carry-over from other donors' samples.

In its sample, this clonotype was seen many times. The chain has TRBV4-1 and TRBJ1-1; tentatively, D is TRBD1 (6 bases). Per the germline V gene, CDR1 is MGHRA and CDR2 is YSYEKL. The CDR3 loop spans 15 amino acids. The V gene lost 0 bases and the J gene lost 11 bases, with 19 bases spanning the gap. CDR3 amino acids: CASSQDWGARSEAFF. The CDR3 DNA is TGCGCCAGCAGCCAAGATTGGGGGGCCCGGTCCGAGGCTTTCTTT.

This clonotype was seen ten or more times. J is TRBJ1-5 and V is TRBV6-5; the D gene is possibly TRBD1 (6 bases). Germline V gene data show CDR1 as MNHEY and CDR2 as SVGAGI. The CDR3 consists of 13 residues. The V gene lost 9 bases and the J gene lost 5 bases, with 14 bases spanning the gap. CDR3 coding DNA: TGTGCCAGTGGGACATACGGGGATCAGCCCCAGCATTTT. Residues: CASGTYGDQPQHF.

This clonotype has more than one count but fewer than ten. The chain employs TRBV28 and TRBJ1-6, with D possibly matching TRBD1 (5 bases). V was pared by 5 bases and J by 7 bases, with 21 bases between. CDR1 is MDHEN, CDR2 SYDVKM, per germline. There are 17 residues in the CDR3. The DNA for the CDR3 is TGTGCCAGCAGTCCCTTGGTTGGGGGACGGGGAAATTCACCCCTCCACTTT. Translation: CASSPLVGGRGNSPLHF.

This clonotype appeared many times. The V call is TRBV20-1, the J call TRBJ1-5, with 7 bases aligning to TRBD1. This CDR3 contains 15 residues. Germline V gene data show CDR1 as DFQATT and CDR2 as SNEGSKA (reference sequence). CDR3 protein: CSGRNMQGDNQPQHF. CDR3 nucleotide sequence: TGCAGCGGGCGAAATATGCAGGGGGACAATCAGCCCCAGCATTTT.

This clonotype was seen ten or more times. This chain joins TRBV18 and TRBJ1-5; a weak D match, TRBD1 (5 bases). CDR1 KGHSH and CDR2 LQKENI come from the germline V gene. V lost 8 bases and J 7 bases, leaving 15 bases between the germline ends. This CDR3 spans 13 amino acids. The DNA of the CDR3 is TGTGCCAGCCACTGGGGGGTCGGCCAGCCCCAGCATTTT. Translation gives CASHWGVGQPQHF.

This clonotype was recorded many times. The CDR3 coding sequence is TGTGCCAGCAGTTTAAGCGGCCCACATTCACCCCTCCACTTT. Its translation: CASSLSGPHSPLHF. The rearrangement links TRBV28 to TRBJ1-6; D not certain. V lost 2 bases and J lost 8, with 10 bases in between. This CDR3 comprises 14 residues. CDR1 MDHEN and CDR2 SYDVKM come from the germline V gene.

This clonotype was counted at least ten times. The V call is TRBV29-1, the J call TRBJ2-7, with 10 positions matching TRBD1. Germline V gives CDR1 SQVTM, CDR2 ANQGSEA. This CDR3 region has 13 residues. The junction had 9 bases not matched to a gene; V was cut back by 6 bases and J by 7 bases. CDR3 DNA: TGCAGCGTGACGACAGGGGGCTTGGGGGAGCAGTACTTC. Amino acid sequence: CSVTTGGLGEQYF.

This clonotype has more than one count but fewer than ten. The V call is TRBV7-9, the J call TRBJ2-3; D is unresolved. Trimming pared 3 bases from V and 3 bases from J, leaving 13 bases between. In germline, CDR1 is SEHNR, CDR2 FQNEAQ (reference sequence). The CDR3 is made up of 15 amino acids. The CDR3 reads CASSLAVGDTDTQYF. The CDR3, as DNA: TGTGCCAGCAGCTTGGCGGTAGGAGATACAGATACGCAGTATTTT. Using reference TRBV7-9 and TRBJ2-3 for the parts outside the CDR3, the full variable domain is DTGVSQNPRHKITKRGQNVTFRCDPISEHNRLYWYRQTLGQGPEFLTYFQNEAQLEKSRLLSDRFSAERPKGSFSTLEIQRTEQGDSAMYLCASSLAVGDTDTQYFGPGTRLTVL.

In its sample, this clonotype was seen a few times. The CDR3 sequence is CASSSGTSGAQETQYF. The CDR3 nucleotides are TGCGCCAGCAGCTCCGGGACTAGCGGGGCTCAAGAGACCCAGTACTTC. The V gene is TRBV5-1, the J gene TRBJ2-5; TRBD2 matches at 13 bases. This CDR3 contains 16 residues. Germline CDR1 reads SGHRS; CDR2 reads YFSETQ. Trimming cost V 3 bases and J 2 bases; bases outside gene matches: 4.

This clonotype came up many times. Here the CDR3 reads CASSPGPRGQPQHF. The CDR3 coding sequence is TGTGCCAGCAGTCCGGGGCCGAGGGGTCAGCCCCAGCATTTT. V is TRBV12-3 or TRBV12-4 and J is TRBJ1-5, with D perhaps TRBD1 (5 bases). V was clipped by 5 bases and J by 6 bases, with 14 bases between them. The CDR3 sequence is 14 residues long.

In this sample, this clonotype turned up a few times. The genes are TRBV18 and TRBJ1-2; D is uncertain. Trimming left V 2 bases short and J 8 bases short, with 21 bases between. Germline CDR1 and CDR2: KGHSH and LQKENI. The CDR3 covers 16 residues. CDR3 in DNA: TGTGCCAGCTCACCAGATTCTGTCTTCGTTCGTTGGGGCTACACCTTC. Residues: CASSPDSVFVRWGYTF.

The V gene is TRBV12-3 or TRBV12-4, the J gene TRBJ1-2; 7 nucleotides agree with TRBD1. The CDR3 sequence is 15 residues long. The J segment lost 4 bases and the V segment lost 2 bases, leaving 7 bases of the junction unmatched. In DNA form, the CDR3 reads TGTGCCAGCAGTTTAATGACAGGGTCAGGCTATGGCTACACCTTC. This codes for CASSLMTGSGYGYTF.

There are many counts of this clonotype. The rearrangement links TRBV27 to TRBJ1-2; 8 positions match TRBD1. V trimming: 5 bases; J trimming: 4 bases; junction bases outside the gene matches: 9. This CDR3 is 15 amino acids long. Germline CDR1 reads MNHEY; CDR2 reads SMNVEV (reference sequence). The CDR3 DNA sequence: TGTGCCAGCAGTCTAGGGACAGGCGAGGCCTATGGCTACACCTTC. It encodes CASSLGTGEAYGYTF.

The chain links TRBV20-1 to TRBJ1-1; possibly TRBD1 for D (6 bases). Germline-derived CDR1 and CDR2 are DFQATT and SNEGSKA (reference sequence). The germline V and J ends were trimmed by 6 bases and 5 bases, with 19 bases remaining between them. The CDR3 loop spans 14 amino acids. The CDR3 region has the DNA TGCAGTGCCCTAGACGGGGGCCAGGGAACTGAAGCTTTCTTT. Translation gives CSALDGGQGTEAFF.

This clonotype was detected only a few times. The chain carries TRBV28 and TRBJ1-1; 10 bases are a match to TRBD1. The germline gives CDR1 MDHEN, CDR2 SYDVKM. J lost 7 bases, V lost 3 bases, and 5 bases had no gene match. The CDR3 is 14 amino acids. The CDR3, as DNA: TGTGCCAGCAGTTTGGGGACAGGGGCTGTTGAAGCTTTCTTT. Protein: CASSLGTGAVEAFF. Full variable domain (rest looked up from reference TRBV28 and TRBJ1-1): DVKVTQSSRYLVKRTGEKVFLECVQDMDHENMFWYRQDPGLGLRLIYFSYDVKMKEKGDIPEGYSVSREKKERFSLILESASTNQTSMYLCASSLGTGAVEAFFGQGTRLTVV.

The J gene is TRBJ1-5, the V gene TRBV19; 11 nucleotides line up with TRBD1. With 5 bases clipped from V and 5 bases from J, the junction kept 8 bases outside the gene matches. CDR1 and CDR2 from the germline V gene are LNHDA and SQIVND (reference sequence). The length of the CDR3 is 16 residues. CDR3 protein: CASSSGQGGNDQPQHF. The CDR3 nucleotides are TGTGCCAGTAGTTCGGGACAGGGGGGTAATGATCAGCCCCAGCATTTT.

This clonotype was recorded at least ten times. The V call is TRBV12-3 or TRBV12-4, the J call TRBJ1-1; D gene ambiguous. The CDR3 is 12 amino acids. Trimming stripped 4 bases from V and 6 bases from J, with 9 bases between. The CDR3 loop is CASSSLAAEAFF. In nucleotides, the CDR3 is TGTGCCAGCAGTTCTCTAGCCGCTGAAGCTTTCTTT.

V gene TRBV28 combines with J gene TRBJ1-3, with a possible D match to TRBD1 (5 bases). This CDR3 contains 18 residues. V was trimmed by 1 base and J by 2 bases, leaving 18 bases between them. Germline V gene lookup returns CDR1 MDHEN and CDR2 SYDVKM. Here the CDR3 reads CASSLSGGWEGTGNTIYF. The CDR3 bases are TGTGCCAGCAGTTTATCGGGGGGATGGGAGGGAACTGGAAACACCATATATTTT.

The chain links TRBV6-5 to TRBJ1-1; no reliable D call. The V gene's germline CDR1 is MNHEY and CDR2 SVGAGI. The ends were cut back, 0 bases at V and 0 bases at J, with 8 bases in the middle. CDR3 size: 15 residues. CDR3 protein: CASSYSPVLNTEAFF. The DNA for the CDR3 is TGTGCCAGCAGTTACTCTCCGGTTTTGAACACTGAAGCTTTCTTT.

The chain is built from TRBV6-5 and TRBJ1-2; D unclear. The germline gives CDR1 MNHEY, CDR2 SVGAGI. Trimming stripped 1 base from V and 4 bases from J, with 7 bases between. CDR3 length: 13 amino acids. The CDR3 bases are TGTGCCAGCAGTTACTTCATCGGCTATGGCTACACCTTC. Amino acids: CASSYFIGYGYTF.

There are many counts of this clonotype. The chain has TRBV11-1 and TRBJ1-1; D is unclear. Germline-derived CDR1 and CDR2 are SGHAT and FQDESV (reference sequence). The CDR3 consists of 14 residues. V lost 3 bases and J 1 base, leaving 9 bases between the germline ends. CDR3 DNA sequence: TGTGCCAGCAGCTTCAACGAGGGGAACACTGAAGCTTTCTTT. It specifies CASSFNEGNTEAFF.

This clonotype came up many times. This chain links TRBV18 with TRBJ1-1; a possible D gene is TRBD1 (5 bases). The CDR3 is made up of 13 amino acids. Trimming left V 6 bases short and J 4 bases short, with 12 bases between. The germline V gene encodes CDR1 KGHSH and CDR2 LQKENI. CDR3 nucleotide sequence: TGTGCCAGCTCTCAGGGAAGGGGCACTGAAGCTTTCTTT. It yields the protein CASSQGRGTEAFF.

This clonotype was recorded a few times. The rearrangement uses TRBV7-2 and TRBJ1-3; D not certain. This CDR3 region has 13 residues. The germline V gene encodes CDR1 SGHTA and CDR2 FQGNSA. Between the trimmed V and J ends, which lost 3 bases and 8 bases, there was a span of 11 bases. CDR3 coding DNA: TGTGCCAGCAGCTTTAGGACCGTGGACACCATATATTTT. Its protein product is CASSFRTVDTIYF.

The CDR3 protein is CASSQDGSYNSPLHF. Here the CDR3 DNA reads TGCGCCAGCAGCCAAGACGGAAGCTATAATTCACCCCTCCACTTT. The chain recombines TRBV4-3 with TRBJ1-6, with D hard to call. The CDR3 is 15 residues long. Germline CDR1 and CDR2: LGHNA and YSLEER. The V gene lost 0 bases and the J gene lost 3 bases, with 6 bases spanning the gap.

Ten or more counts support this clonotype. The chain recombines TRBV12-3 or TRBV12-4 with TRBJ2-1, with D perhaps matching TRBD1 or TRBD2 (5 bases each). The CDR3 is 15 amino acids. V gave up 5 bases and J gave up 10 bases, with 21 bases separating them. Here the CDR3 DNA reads TGTGCCAGCAGTCGGGCGCTAGGCCTGGGGGAAGAGCAGTTCTTC. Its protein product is CASSRALGLGEEQFF.

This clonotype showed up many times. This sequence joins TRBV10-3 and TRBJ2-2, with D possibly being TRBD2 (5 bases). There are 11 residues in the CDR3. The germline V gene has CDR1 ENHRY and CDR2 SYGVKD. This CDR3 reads CAGSNTGELFF. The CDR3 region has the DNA TGTGCAGGGAGTAACACCGGGGAGCTGTTTTTT.

The CDR3 protein is CASSYGRWDSGNTIYF. Here the CDR3 DNA reads TGTGCCAGCAGCTATGGACGCTGGGACTCTGGAAACACCATATATTTT. The chain couples TRBV7-9 to TRBJ1-3; D is uncertain. The CDR3 has 16 residues. The V gene's germline CDR1 is SEHNR and CDR2 FQNEAQ (reference sequence). Deletions cut 4 bases from V and 0 bases from J, with 13 bases between.

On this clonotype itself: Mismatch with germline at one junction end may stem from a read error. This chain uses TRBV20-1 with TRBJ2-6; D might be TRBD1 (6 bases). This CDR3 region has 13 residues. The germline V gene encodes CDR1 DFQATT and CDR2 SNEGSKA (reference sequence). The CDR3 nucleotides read TGCAGTGCTCCGGCGCTGGGGGCCAACGCCCTGACTTTC. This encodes CSAPALGANALTF.